This T cell receptor (beta chain) was sequenced during a study of shared clonotypes between healthy human individuals. In the authors' workflow: Junction-only immunoSEQ data arrived without quality scores, meaning filtering differed. The repertoire was sequenced with immunoSEQ multiplex PCR; TCRdb's copy has only in-frame clones and lacks some. That table is the source of V, J and clone size, and D and trimming were worked out from the DNA. This table holds 2 million to 2.5 million clones, about 95% found once. The germline gives CDR1 MGHDK, CDR2 SYGVNS. Trimming stripped 5 bases from V and 6 bases from J, with 8 bases between. This CDR3 region has 12 residues. Overall study results and limits: Collection of samples was limited to blood; tissue repertoires likely differ. In contrast to clonotypes shared by all four donors, non-shared clonotypes had lower generation probabilities.

CD45RO-negative CD8 cells positively selected for CCR7 made up the naive population, which excluded terminally differentiated effector memory CD45RA+ cells. This clone turned up a few times. The target antigen is unknown. The source of this sequence is a man aged 18 to 29 in good health. V is TRBV25-1 and J is TRBJ1-5; the D gene is possibly TRBD1 (6 bases). The sequenced sample was naive CD8+ T cells sorted from blood. The DNA of the CDR3 is TGTGCCAGCAGTCAGGGGACTCAGCCCCAGCATTTT. Protein sequence: CASSQGTQPQHF.